One sample yielded the 15 T cell receptor beta chains listed below, sequenced in a study of shared clonotypes between healthy human individuals. The data were produced by immunoSEQ multiplex PCR, yet TCRdb's version contains in-frame clones alone and is incomplete. The sample shows about 660,000 clones, approximately 79% of them seen only once. The sequenced material came from memory CD4+ T cells sorted from blood. Subset denoted: CD45RA-negative fraction. These receptors all stem from a woman aged 25 to 39 in good health.

This clone was recorded many times. The V gene is TRBV2, the J gene TRBJ2-3; 10 nucleotides line up with TRBD2. The J segment lost 3 bases and the V segment lost 6 bases, leaving 9 bases of the junction unmatched. Per the germline V gene, CDR1 is SNHLY and CDR2 is FYNNEI. The CDR3 consists of 16 residues. The chain's CDR3 is CASRPLAGVYTDTQYF. Written as DNA, the CDR3 is TGTGCCAGCAGACCTCTAGCGGGAGTGTATACAGATACGCAGTATTTT.

This chain links TRBV7-2 with TRBJ1-3; D gene uncertain. The CDR3 runs 16 residues. From germline, CDR1 is SGHTA and CDR2 FQGNSA. V was clipped by 1 base and J by 0 bases, with 10 bases between them. For the CDR3, the DNA is TGTGCCAGCAGCTTAGTGGGCGGATACTCTGGAAACACCATATATTTT. Residues: CASSLVGGYSGNTIYF.

This chain connects TRBV7-2 to TRBJ1-5; unclear D gene. Germline V gives CDR1 SGHTA, CDR2 FQGNSA. V shed 4 bases and J shed 1 base, with 11 bases lying between them. CDR3 length: 15 residues. Here the CDR3 DNA reads TGTGCCAGCAGCTCAATAGCCACGAGCAATCAGCCCCAGCATTTT. It yields the protein CASSSIATSNQPQHF.

This clone was seen more than once but under ten times. The chain carries TRBV28 and TRBJ2-7; 8 nucleotides line up with TRBD2. The ends lost 2 bases at V and 0 bases at J; junction bases unmatched: 9. In germline, CDR1 is MDHEN, CDR2 SYDVKM. The CDR3 runs to 17 residues. In DNA form, the CDR3 reads TGTGCCAGCAGTTTACCTATCCTAGCGGGCAACTCCTACGAGCAGTACTTC. It is translated as CASSLPILAGNSYEQYF.

In this sample, this clone turned up a few times. The chain carries TRBV7-8 and TRBJ2-5; 8 positions agree with TRBD1. There are 14 residues in the CDR3. Trimming at V came to 6 bases and at J to 7 bases, leaving 10 bases not matched to a gene. Germline assignment: CDR1 SGHVS and CDR2 FQNEAQ. The CDR3 nucleotides read TGTGCCAGCAGACTGACGCCAGGGGGCGCGACCCAGTACTTC. Protein sequence: CASRLTPGGATQYF.

The chain links TRBV4-2 to TRBJ2-3; 12 bases agree with TRBD1. This CDR3 region has 16 residues. The V and J ends lost 2 bases and 5 bases, in that order; junction bases with no gene match: 5. The germline CDR1 and CDR2 sequences are LGHNA and YNFKEQ. This CDR3 is CASSQRGQGALDTQYF. In DNA form, the CDR3 reads TGTGCCAGCAGCCAAAGGGGACAGGGGGCTTTAGATACGCAGTATTTT.

The chain combines TRBV5-1 with TRBJ2-5; TRBD2 matches at 11 bases. Looked up from germline, CDR1 is SGHRS and CDR2 is YFSETQ. The CDR3 extends over 14 amino acids. V lost 4 bases to trimming and J lost 4 bases; unmatched junction nucleotides: 3. The CDR3 DNA is TGCGCCAGCAGCATAGGGACTAGCGGAGAGACCCAGTACTTC. Its translation is CASSIGTSGETQYF.

This sequence joins TRBV5-8 and TRBJ2-1; perhaps TRBD2 as D (5 bases). The length of the CDR3 is 9 residues. The V gene's germline CDR1 is SGHTS and CDR2 YDEGEE. In DNA form, the CDR3 reads TGTCGGGGCTACAATGAGCAGTTCTTC. Encoded protein: CRGYNEQFF.

V is TRBV30 and J is TRBJ2-7; D is perhaps TRBD1 (5 bases). The V end was cut by 0 bases, the J end by 9 bases, with 21 bases between. The CDR3 covers 15 residues. Germline CDR1 and CDR2: GTSNPN and SVGIG (reference sequence). In nucleotides, the CDR3 is TGTGCCTGGAGTGTTCGGTGGACACCTCGGTCTGGGCAGTACTTC. Translated: CAWSVRWTPRSGQYF.

This chain joins TRBV7-9 and TRBJ1-1, with a possible D match to TRBD1 (6 bases). V was cut by 6 bases and J by 4 bases, with 15 bases left in between. This CDR3 region has 14 residues. CDR1 and CDR2 from the germline V gene are SEHNR and FQNEAQ (reference sequence). The CDR3 loop is CASRPTTGITEAFF. CDR3 coding DNA: TGTGCCAGCAGACCTACTACAGGGATCACTGAAGCTTTCTTT.

The CDR3 DNA sequence: TGCAGCATAGGGACAGGGGACACCGGGGAGCTGTTTTTT. This translates into CSIGTGDTGELFF. The chain recombines TRBV29-1 with TRBJ2-2, with 10 bases lining up with TRBD1. J was trimmed by 3 bases and V by 8 bases; bases with no gene match: 3. The germline V gene encodes CDR1 SQVTM and CDR2 ANQGSEA. The CDR3 totals 13 residues.

In this sample, this clone turned up once. V gene TRBV6-6 combines with J gene TRBJ2-3, with 7 positions matching TRBD2. V trimming: 0 bases; J trimming: 2 bases; junction bases outside the gene matches: 5. The CDR3 totals 16 residues. Germline CDR1 and CDR2: MNHNY and SVGAGI (reference sequence). CDR3 sequence (DNA): TGTGCCAGCAGTTACTCGACAACTAGCGTCACAGATACGCAGTATTTT. Translation gives CASSYSTTSVTDTQYF.

This chain uses TRBV18 with TRBJ1-2; a possible D gene is TRBD1 (6 bases). Trimming cost V 3 bases and J 1 base, with 12 bases left between them. Germline CDR1 and CDR2: KGHSH and LQKENI. This CDR3 region has 15 residues. Here the CDR3 reads CASSPTTGVNYGYTF. The CDR3 coding sequence is TGTGCCAGCTCACCTACGACAGGCGTTAACTATGGCTACACCTTC.

The V and J genes are TRBV5-1 and TRBJ2-2; 10 nucleotides line up with TRBD2. Germline V gene lookup returns CDR1 SGHRS and CDR2 YFSETQ. The ends lost 4 bases at V and 7 bases at J; junction bases unmatched: 7. The CDR3 has 15 residues. CDR3 nucleotides: TGCGCCAGCAGCATAGGGACTAGCGCCGGCGGGGAGCTGTTTTTT. It yields the protein CASSIGTSAGGELFF.

The J gene is TRBJ2-5, the V gene TRBV19; D is uncertain. Germline V lookup: CDR1 LNHDA, CDR2 SQIVND (reference sequence). The CDR3 has 14 amino acids. The V end was cut by 3 bases, the J end by 0 bases, with 8 bases between. The CDR3 is CASSMGGNQETQYF. The DNA for the CDR3 is TGTGCCAGTAGTATGGGCGGAAACCAAGAGACCCAGTACTTC.